This T cell receptor beta chain appears in the sequencing data of a study of Ad26.COV2.S vaccination and SARS-CoV-2 variants. At the level of the study: This donor came from the COV1001 trial of Ad26.COV2.S. Findings of the study overall: TCR breadth and depth estimates may have understated total T cell responses. Spike-specific responses of CD8+ and CD4+ T cells were reported to display substantial breadth after vaccination.

Note on this clone: What it binds is not known.

Profiled with immunoSEQ multiplex PCR; TCRdb holds only in-frame clones, not every one. Among just over 350,000 clones, about 85% were seen once, and the ten largest hold 3% to 4%. Treatment of the sample: around 19 received Ad26.COV2.S at low or high dose, single or two shots; 5 received placebo; per-sample allocation not given. Day 63 following the first vaccine or placebo injection was when the samples were taken. CDR3 length: 16 amino acids. Germline values: CDR1 LGHDT, CDR2 YNNKEL (reference sequence). The ends lost 4 bases at V and 2 bases at J; junction bases unmatched: 11. This TCR was sampled from a person aged 18-65 years who received the Ad26.COV2.S COVID-19 vaccine or a placebo. The chain links TRBV3-1 (or the pseudogene TRBV3-2) to TRBJ2-7, with TRBD2 identical over 7 bases. Sequences were derived from peripheral blood, sampled in a trial of Ad26.COV2.S vaccine versus placebo. The CDR3 spells CASSPGRDYTTYEQYF. The DNA for the CDR3 is TGTGCCAGCAGCCCTGGGCGGGACTATACGACCTACGAGCAGTACTTC.